This T cell receptor beta chain was identified during a study of cytomegalovirus exposure and HLA in healthy donors. The study, taken as a whole, reports: The study put 150 to 200 TCR beta chains on its list as cytomegalovirus-associated. In a later analysis, V- and J-gene trimming of beta chains associated with a DCLRE1C missense variant, replicated independently. A classifier reportedly called cytomegalovirus status with high sensitivity and specificity.

Primers: 60 Vbeta forward and 13 Jbeta reverse. Assay used: immunoSEQ multiplex PCR; TCRdb lists only in-frame clones, some missing. The sample holds about 59,000 clones, about 80% seen once. In the case of this clone: What it binds is not known.

Germline loops: CDR1 SGHRS, CDR2 YFSETQ. J gave up 1 base and V 3 bases, and 6 bases lay outside the gene matches. The CDR3 has 15 residues. The TCR originated in a woman aged 40 to 49 in good health and CMV-seronegative. V and J are TRBV5-1 and TRBJ1-1, with TRBD1 matching over 7 bases. The sample taken for sequencing was PBMCs. The CDR3 is CASSWGTDSNTEAFF. CDR3 nucleotides: TGCGCCAGCAGCTGGGGGACAGATTCGAACACTGAAGCTTTCTTT.